These 24 T cell receptor beta chains originate from one sample sequenced in a study of Graves' ophthalmopathy and Graves' hyperthyroidism. TCR beta CDR3 amplification used RNA transcripts. The library came from an HTBI-primed first-round RT-PCR and a second-round multiplex PCR. TCRdb re-called the multiplex PCR reads through MiXCR, storing one row per CDR3 protein. The data hold about 700,000 distinct CDR3 sequences, with about 41% observed a single time. The sequenced sample was peripheral blood. Receptor source: an adult man with Graves' ophthalmopathy.

This clonotype appeared a few times. The chain uses TRBV25-1 and TRBJ1-2, with 10 bases that match TRBD1. CDR1 and CDR2 (germline): MGHDK, SYGVNS. V lost 4 bases, J lost 12 bases, and 8 bases stayed unmatched. This CDR3 is built from 13 residues. The CDR3 is CASSGTGGIGNTF. CDR3 bases: TGTGCCAGCAGTGGGACAGGGGGTATTGGAAACACCTTC.

Regarding this clonotype: This may be a read error, as it is one base from a much larger clone. The genes are TRBV7-6 and TRBJ2-7; D uncertain. The CDR3 is 15 amino acids. Germline assignment: CDR1 SGHVS and CDR2 FNYEAQ. Trimming cost V 0 bases and J 3 bases, with 12 bases left between them. CDR3 DNA: TGTGCCAGCAGCTTAGCTGCCCCGGCCCTCTACGAGCAGTACTTC. Translation: CASSLAAPALYEQYF.

This clonotype was found many times. The chain is built from TRBV7-9 and TRBJ2-7; 7 nucleotides line up with TRBD1. CDR1 is SEHNR, CDR2 FQNEAQ, per germline (reference sequence). Unmatched junction bases numbered 8, after V lost 5 bases and J lost 4 bases. This CDR3 has 14 residues. The CDR3 region has the DNA TGTGCCAGCAGCCCTACCGGGACAGCGTACGAGCAGTACTTC. Protein sequence: CASSPTGTAYEQYF.

This chain connects TRBV19 to TRBJ2-3, with TRBD2 matching over 10 bases. The CDR3 spans 14 residues. The junction had 5 bases not matched to a gene; V was cut back by 8 bases and J by 3 bases. Germline V CDR1 and CDR2: LNHDA, SQIVND (reference sequence). CDR3 sequence (DNA): TGTGCCAGTCGGCTAGCGGGAGTGACAGATACGCAGTATTTT. This codes for CASRLAGVTDTQYF.

The chain is built from TRBV10-3 and TRBJ2-1; TRBD2 aligns across 9 bases. Germline assignment: CDR1 ENHRY and CDR2 SYGVKD. This CDR3 contains 15 residues. With 3 bases clipped from V and 3 bases from J, the junction kept 3 bases outside the gene matches. The CDR3, as DNA: TGTGCCATCAGTGATAGCGGGGGCCACTACAATGAGCAGTTCTTC. Translating it yields CAISDSGGHYNEQFF.

Concerning this clonotype: Compared with germline, one end of the junction differs, possibly owing to a read error. The rearrangement links TRBV7-2 to TRBJ1-5; no clear D. The CDR3 is 18 amino acids. The germline gives CDR1 SGHTA, CDR2 FQGNSA. CDR3 in DNA: TGCGCCAGCAGCCAATTCACGGTCCCTTATGTAGCGGGTCAGCCCCAGCATTTT. This encodes CASSQFTVPYVAGQPQHF.

The chain links TRBV15 to TRBJ2-5; 9 bases match TRBD2. Germline assignment: CDR1 LNHNV and CDR2 YYDKDF (reference sequence). The CDR3 sequence is 15 residues long. V lost 1 base and J lost 7; bases outside the gene matches: 7. The CDR3 sequence: CATSRVAGAGGTQYF. DNA of the CDR3: TGTGCCACCAGCAGAGTAGCGGGGGCCGGGGGGACCCAGTACTTC.

There are a few counts of this clonotype. This chain's CDR3 is CASSLFQPPFNQPQHF. The CDR3 DNA reads TGTGCCAGCAGCTTGTTCCAGCCTCCCTTTAATCAGCCCCAGCATTTT. The rearrangement links TRBV5-6 to TRBJ1-5, with D uncertain. Per germline, CDR1 SGHDT and CDR2 YYEEEE. Trimming removed 1 base from V and 4 bases from J, with 15 bases in between. The CDR3 runs to 16 residues. The full variable domain, in which reference TRBV5-6 and TRBJ1-5 provide the parts outside the CDR3, is DAGVTQSPTHLIKTRGQQVTLRCSPKSGHDTVSWYQQALGQGPQFIFQYYEEEERQRGNFPDRFSGHQFPNYSSELNVNALLLGDSALYLCASSLFQPPFNQPQHFGDGTRLSIL.

In nucleotides, the CDR3 is TGTGCCAGCAGTTCACCCAGAAACTATGGCTACACCTTC. Translated, it gives CASSSPRNYGYTF. The J gene is TRBJ1-2, the V gene TRBV25-1, with D hard to call. V gave up 5 bases and J gave up 2 bases, with 9 bases separating them. Germline lookup yields CDR1 MGHDK and CDR2 SYGVNS. The length of the CDR3 is 13 residues.

This clonotype was recorded only once. A single base separates this from a much larger clone, so it may be a read error. Here the CDR3 omits its conserved ending phenylalanine or tryptophan, so a read error is the likely source. V gene TRBV19 combines with J gene TRBJ1-5; 7 bases are shared with TRBD1. Trimming took 6 bases from V and 3 from J; bases not matched to a gene: 8. The germline V gene has CDR1 LNHDA and CDR2 SQIVND (reference sequence). This CDR3 is built from 15 residues. The CDR3 spells CASRTGWYDNQPQHC. The CDR3, as DNA: TGTGCCAGTAGGACAGGGTGGTATGACAATCAGCCCCAGCATTGT.

As for this clonotype: The junction departs from the called germline gene at one end, perhaps through a read error. The V and J genes are TRBV25-1 and TRBJ1-1; the D gene is possibly TRBD1 (6 bases). The CDR3 has 14 residues. Per the germline V gene, CDR1 is MGHDK and CDR2 is SYGVNS. This chain's CDR3 is CASSTRGSWTEALF. For the CDR3, the DNA is TGTGCCAGCAGTACCAGGGGTAGTTGGACTGAAGCTCTCTTT.

This clonotype has just a few counts. CDR3 sequence: CASSQAPPESGSGTGELFF. Here the CDR3 DNA reads TGCGCCAGCAGCCAAGCTCCCCCAGAGAGCGGGAGTGGCACCGGGGAGCTGTTTTTT. The chain links TRBV4-1 to TRBJ2-2, with 8 positions matching TRBD2. V lost 1 base, J lost 4 bases, and 14 bases stayed unmatched. This CDR3 spans 19 amino acids. Germline assignment: CDR1 MGHRA and CDR2 YSYEKL.

This chain connects TRBV10-3 to TRBJ1-1, with unresolved D. The CDR3 is made up of 11 amino acids. Trimming pared 3 bases from V and 11 bases from J, leaving 10 bases between. Germline loops: CDR1 ENHRY, CDR2 SYGVKD. CDR3 residues: CAISEGRQAFF. CDR3 nucleotide sequence: TGTGCCATCAGTGAAGGGAGGCAGGCTTTCTTT.

This clonotype was recorded many times. The CDR3 sequence: CASSRTSNYGYTF. The CDR3 region has the DNA TGTGCCAGTAGTCGAACATCTAACTATGGCTACACCTTC. The chain combines TRBV19 with TRBJ1-2; no clear D. V gave up 5 bases and J gave up 0 bases, with 7 bases separating them. The CDR3 extends over 13 amino acids. The germline CDR1 and CDR2 sequences are LNHDA and SQIVND (reference sequence).

Remarks on this clonotype: The junction does not match germline at one end; this may be a read error. This chain uses TRBV4-3 with TRBJ1-6; D might be TRBD1 (6 bases). Germline V gene lookup returns CDR1 LGHNA and CDR2 YSLEER. This CDR3 region has 19 residues. CDR3 sequence: CANSHLPGTSSSYNSPLHF. The CDR3 bases are TGCGCCAACAGCCACCTCCCCGGGACATCGAGCTCCTATAATTCACCCCTCCACTTT.

On this clonotype: This is likely a read error, given that the CDR3 carries no conserved phenylalanine or tryptophan at its end. No DNA is shown, since the ends of the CDR3 on it are uncertain; the CDR3 is the one TCRdb lists. The chain couples TRBV5-1 to TRBJ1-4; the table's D call, TRBD1, was not checked against the DNA. The germline V gene has CDR1 SGHRS and CDR2 YFSETQ. The CDR3 totals 9 residues, both ends included. This CDR3 reads CASSLRQGV.

Turning to this clonotype: This may arise from a read error, as a much more abundant clone is one base away. This chain joins TRBV11-1 and TRBJ2-7; perhaps TRBD2 as D (6 bases). This CDR3 is built from 13 residues. Germline CDR1 and CDR2: SGHAT and FQDESV (reference sequence). CDR3 nucleotide sequence: TGTGCCAGCAGATTAGCTAGCGCGAACGAGCAGTACTTC. It translates to CASRLASANEQYF.

This clonotype was detected many times. The chain joins TRBV25-1 to TRBJ2-3, with 7 bases fitting TRBD1. This CDR3 comprises 15 residues. J lost 5 bases, V lost 5 bases, and 10 bases had no gene match. The V gene's germline CDR1 is MGHDK and CDR2 SYGVNS. The CDR3 bases are TGTGCCAGCAGTCCCCCGGGACAGAGGATAGATACGCAGTATTTT. Translation gives CASSPPGQRIDTQYF.

This clonotype was seen more than once but under ten times. This chain joins TRBV7-6 and TRBJ1-1, with unresolved D. Germline V gives CDR1 SGHVS, CDR2 FNYEAQ. The ends were cut back, 8 bases at V and 0 bases at J, with 19 bases in the middle. The CDR3 sequence is 16 residues long. CDR3 sequence: CASSPQWGKMNTEAFF. As DNA, the CDR3 is TGTGCCAGCTCACCGCAGTGGGGAAAAATGAACACTGAAGCTTTCTTT.

V and J are TRBV29-1 and TRBJ1-5; possible D gene TRBD1, 5 bases. Trimming pared 7 bases from V and 3 bases from J, leaving 10 bases between. The CDR3 spans 12 residues. CDR1 is SQVTM, CDR2 ANQGSEA, per germline. The CDR3 DNA sequence: TGCAGCGGACGACAGTCCAATCAGCCCCAGCATTTT. Encoded protein: CSGRQSNQPQHF.

This clonotype was counted many times. The chain is built from TRBV12-3 or TRBV12-4 and TRBJ1-2; the match to TRBD1 covers 8 bases. This CDR3 is built from 15 residues. V lost 2 bases, J lost 3 bases, and 5 bases stayed unmatched. CDR3 nucleotide sequence: TGTGCCAGCAGTTTATCAGGGGGCGAGGACTATGGCTACACCTTC. It translates to CASSLSGGEDYGYTF.

The V and J genes are TRBV11-2 and TRBJ2-2, with a weak D call TRBD1 (6 bases). The CDR3 runs to 15 residues. V was trimmed by 4 bases and J by 2 bases, leaving 11 bases between them. Germline loops: CDR1 SGHAT, CDR2 FQNNGV. The CDR3 DNA follows: TGTGCCAGCAGCTCCATACAGGGAAACACCGGGGAGCTGTTTTTT. The encoded protein is CASSSIQGNTGELFF.

The chain uses TRBV7-9 and TRBJ1-2, with TRBD1 matching over 9 bases. The CDR3 length is 18 residues. Trimming removed 5 bases from V and 8 bases from J; junction bases left unmatched: 21. Per the germline V gene, CDR1 is SEHNR and CDR2 is FQNEAQ (reference sequence). The CDR3 coding sequence is TGTGCCAGCAGCCTCCCGGGACAGGGTTTATTAATTCCCTGGGGCTACACCTTC. It translates to CASSLPGQGLLIPWGYTF.

This clonotype was counted only a few times. The chain employs TRBV6-1 and TRBJ1-6; D is uncertain. Per germline, CDR1 MNHNS and CDR2 SASEGT. The ends were cut back, 5 bases at V and 13 bases at J, with 18 bases in the middle. The CDR3 consists of 14 residues. The CDR3 DNA is TGTGCCAGCAGTTATGACGTGCGTTTTTCTCCCCTCCACTTT. Residues: CASSYDVRFSPLHF.